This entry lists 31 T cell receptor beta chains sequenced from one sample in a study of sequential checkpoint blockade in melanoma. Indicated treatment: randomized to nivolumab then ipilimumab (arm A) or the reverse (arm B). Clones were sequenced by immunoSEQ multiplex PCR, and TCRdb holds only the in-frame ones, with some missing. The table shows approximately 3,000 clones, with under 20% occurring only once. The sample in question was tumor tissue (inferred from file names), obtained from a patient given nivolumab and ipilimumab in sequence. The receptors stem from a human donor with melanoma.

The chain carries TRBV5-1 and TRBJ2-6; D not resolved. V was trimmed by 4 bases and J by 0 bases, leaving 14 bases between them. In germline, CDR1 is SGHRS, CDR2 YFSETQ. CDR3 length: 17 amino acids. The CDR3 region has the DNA TGCGCCAGCAGCGAAATGGGGTCTGACTCTGGGGCCAACGTCCTGACTTTC. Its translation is CASSEMGSDSGANVLTF.

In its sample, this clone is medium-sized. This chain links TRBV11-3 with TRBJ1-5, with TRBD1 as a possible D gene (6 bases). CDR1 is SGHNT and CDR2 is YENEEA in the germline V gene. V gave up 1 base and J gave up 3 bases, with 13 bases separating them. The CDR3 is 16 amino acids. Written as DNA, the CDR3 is TGTGCCAGCAGCTTAGGAGGGGACATACTCAATCAGCCCCAGCATTTT. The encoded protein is CASSLGGDILNQPQHF.

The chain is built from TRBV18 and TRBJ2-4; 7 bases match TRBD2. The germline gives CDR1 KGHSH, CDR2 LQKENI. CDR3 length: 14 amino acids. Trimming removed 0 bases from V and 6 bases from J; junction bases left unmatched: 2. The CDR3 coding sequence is TGTGCCAGCTCACCACCGGGCGGGAGAAACATTCAGTACTTC. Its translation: CASSPPGGRNIQYF.

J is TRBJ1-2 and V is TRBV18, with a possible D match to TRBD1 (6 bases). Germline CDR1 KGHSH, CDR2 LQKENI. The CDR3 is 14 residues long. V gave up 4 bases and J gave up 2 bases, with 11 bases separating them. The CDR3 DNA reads TGTGCCAGCTCACTCGGACAGAGGAACTATGGCTACACCTTC. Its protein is CASSLGQRNYGYTF.

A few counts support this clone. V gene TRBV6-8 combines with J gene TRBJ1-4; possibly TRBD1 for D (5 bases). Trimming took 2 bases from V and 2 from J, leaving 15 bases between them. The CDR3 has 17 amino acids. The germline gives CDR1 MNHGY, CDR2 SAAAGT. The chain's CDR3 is CASSYRWTLGTNEKLFF. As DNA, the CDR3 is TGTGCCAGCAGTTACAGATGGACACTAGGGACTAATGAAAAACTGTTTTTT.

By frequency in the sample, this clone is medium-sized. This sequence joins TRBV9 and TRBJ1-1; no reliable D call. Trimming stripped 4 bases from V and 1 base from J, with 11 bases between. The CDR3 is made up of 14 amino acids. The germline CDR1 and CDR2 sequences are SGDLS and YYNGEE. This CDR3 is CASSRGRPNTEAFF. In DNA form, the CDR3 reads TGTGCCAGCAGCCGCGGACGTCCGAACACTGAAGCTTTCTTT.

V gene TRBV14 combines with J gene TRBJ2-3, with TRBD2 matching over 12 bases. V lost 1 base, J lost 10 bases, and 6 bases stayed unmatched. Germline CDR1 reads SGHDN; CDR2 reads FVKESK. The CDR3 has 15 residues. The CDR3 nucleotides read TGTGCCAGCAGCCAAGGGACTAGCGGGGTGACTTCGCAGTATTTT. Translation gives CASSQGTSGVTSQYF.

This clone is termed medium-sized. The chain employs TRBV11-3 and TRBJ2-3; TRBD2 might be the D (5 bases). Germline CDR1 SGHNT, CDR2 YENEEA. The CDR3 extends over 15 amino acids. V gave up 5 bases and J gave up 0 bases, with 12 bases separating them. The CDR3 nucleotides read TGTGCCAGCAGCCCAGGACCGGGGAGCACAGATACGCAGTATTTT. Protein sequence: CASSPGPGSTDTQYF.

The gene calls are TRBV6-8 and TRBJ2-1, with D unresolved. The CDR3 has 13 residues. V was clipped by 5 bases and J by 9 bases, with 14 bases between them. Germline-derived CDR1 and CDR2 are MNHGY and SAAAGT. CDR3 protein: CASSLGRTSEQFF. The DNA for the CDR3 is TGTGCCAGCAGTCTAGGACGGACCAGTGAGCAGTTCTTC.

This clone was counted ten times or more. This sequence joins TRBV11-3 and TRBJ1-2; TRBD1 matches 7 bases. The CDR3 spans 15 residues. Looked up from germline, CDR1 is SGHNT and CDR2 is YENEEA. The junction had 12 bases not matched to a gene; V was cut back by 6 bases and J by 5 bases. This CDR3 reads CASSTQGLTYYGYTF. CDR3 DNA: TGTGCCAGCAGTACACAGGGGCTCACCTATTATGGCTACACCTTC.

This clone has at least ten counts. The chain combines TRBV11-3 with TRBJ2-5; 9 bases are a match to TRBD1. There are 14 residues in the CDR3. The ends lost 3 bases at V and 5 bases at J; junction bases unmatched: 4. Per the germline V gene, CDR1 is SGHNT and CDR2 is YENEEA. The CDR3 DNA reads TGTGCCAGCAGCTTCGGGACAGGGAAGGAGACCCAGTACTTC. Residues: CASSFGTGKETQYF.

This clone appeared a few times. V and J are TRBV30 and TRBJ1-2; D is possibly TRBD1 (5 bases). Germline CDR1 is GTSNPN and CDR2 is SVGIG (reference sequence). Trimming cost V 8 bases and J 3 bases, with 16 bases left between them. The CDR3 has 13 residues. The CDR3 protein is CAGHRGADYGYTF. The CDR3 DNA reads TGTGCCGGCCACAGAGGGGCGGACTATGGCTACACCTTC.

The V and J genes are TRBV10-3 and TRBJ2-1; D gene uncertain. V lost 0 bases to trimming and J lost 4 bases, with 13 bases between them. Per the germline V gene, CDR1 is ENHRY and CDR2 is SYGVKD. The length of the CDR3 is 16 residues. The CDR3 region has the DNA TGTGCCATCAGTGAGTCCTGGAATTCGGAATACAATGAGCAGTTCTTC. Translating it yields CAISESWNSEYNEQFF.

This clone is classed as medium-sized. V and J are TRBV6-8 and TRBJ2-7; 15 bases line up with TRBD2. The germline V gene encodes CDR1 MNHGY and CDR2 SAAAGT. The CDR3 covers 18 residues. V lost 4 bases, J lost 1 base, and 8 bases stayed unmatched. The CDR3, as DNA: TGTGCCAGCAGTTTCCCGGGACTAGCGGGAGGCGGGTCCTACGAGCAGTACTTC. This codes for CASSFPGLAGGGSYEQYF.

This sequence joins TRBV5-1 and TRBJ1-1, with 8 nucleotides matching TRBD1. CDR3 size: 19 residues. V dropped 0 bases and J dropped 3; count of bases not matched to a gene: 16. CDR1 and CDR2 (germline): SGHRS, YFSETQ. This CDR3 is CASSLAPNTHTGGYTEAFF. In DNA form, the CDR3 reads TGCGCCAGCAGCTTGGCCCCAAACACCCATACAGGGGGTTACACTGAAGCTTTCTTT.

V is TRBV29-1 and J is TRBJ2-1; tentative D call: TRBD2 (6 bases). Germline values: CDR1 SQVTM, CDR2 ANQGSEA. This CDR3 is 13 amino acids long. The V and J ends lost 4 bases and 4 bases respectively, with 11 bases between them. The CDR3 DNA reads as TGCAGCGTTGGAATAGCGGTTTACAATGAGCAGTTCTTC. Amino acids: CSVGIAVYNEQFF.

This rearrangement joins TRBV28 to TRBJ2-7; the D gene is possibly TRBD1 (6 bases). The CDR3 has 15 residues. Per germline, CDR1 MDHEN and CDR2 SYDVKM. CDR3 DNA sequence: TGTGTCACCCTCCCCCCAGGGGTGACCCTCTACGAGCAGTACTTC. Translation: CVTLPPGVTLYEQYF.

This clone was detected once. DNA of the CDR3: TGCGCCAGCAGCTTGGCTCCTATCCCCCCAAGTGGCTACGAGCAGTACTTC. Its protein is CASSLAPIPPSGYEQYF. The chain joins TRBV5-1 to TRBJ2-7; D gene unclear. This CDR3 spans 17 amino acids. Trimming pared 0 bases from V and 3 bases from J, leaving 19 bases between. Germline V CDR1 and CDR2: SGHRS, YFSETQ.

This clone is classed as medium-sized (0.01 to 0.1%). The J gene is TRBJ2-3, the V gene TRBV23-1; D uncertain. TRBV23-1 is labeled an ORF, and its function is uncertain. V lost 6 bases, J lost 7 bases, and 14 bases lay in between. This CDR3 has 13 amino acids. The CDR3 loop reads CASSYPQQNTQYF. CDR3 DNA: TGCGCCAGCAGCTACCCCCAGCAAAATACGCAGTATTTT.

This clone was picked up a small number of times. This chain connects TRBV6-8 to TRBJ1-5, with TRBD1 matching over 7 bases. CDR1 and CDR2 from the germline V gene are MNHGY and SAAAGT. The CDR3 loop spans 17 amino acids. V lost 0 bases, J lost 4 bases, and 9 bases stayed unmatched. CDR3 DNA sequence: TGTGCCAGCAGTTACTCGGGGGCGACAGGGCTGAATCAGCCCCAGCATTTT. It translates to CASSYSGATGLNQPQHF.

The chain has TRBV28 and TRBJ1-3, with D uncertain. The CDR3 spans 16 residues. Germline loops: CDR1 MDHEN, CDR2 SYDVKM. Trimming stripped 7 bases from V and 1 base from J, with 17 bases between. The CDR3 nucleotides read TGTGCCAGCACTTTCCATGGACCCCTATCTGGAAACACCATATATTTT. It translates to CASTFHGPLSGNTIYF.

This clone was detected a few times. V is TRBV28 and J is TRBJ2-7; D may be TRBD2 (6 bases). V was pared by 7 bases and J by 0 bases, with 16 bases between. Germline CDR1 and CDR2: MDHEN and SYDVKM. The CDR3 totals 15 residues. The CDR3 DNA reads TGTGCCAGCATCGTCGGGGGAAGGAGCTCCTACGAGCAGTACTTC. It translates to CASIVGGRSSYEQYF.

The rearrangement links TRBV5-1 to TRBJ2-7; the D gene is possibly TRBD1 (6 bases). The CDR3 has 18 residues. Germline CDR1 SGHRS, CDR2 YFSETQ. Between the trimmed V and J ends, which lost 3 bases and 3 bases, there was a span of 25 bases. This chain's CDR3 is CASSSITGSAGFDYEQYF. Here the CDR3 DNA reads TGCGCCAGCAGCTCTATTACAGGGAGTGCCGGATTCGACTACGAGCAGTACTTC.

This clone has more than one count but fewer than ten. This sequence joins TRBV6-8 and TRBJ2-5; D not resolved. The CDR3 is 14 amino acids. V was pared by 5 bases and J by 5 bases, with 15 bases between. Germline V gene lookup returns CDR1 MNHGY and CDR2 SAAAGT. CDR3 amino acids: CASSPFSGRETQYF. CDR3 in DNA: TGTGCCAGCAGTCCTTTTTCAGGTCGGGAGACCCAGTACTTC.

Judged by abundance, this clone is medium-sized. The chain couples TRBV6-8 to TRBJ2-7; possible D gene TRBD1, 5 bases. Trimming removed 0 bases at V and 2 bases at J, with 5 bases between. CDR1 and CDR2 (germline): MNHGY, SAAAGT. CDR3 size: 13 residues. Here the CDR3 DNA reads TGTGCCAGCAGTTACTCGGACACCTACGAGCAGTACTTC. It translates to CASSYSDTYEQYF.

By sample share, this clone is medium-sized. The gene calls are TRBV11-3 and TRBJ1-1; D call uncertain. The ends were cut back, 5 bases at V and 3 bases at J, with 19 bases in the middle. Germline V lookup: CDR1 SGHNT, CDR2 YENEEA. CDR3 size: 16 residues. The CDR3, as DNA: TGTGCCAGCAGCCCGGCGGAGATTTGGATGGACACTGAAGCTTTCTTT. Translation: CASSPAEIWMDTEAFF.

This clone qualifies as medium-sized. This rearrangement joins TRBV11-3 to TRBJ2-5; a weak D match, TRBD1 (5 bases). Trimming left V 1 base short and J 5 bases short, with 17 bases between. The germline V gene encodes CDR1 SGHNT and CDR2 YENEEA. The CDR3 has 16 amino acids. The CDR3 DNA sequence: TGTGCCAGCAGCTTAGGAAAGTGGTCAGGGTGGGAGACCCAGTACTTC. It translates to CASSLGKWSGWETQYF.

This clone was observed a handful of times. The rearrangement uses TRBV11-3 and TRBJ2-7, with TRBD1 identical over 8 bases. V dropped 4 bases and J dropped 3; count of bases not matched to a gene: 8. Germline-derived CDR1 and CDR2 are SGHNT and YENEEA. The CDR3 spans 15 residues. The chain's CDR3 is CASSSGGQGGYEQYF. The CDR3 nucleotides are TGTGCCAGCAGCTCCGGAGGACAGGGAGGCTACGAGCAGTACTTC.

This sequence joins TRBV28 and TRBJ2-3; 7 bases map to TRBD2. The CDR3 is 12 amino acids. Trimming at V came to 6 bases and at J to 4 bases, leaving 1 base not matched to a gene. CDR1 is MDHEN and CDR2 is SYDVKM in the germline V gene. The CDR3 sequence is CASRGGADTQYF. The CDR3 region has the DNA TGTGCCAGCAGGGGGGGGGCAGATACGCAGTATTTT. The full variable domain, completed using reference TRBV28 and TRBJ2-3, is DVKVTQSSRYLVKRTGEKVFLECVQDMDHENMFWYRQDPGLGLRLIYFSYDVKMKEKGDIPEGYSVSREKKERFSLILESASTNQTSMYLCASRGGADTQYFGPGTRLTVL.

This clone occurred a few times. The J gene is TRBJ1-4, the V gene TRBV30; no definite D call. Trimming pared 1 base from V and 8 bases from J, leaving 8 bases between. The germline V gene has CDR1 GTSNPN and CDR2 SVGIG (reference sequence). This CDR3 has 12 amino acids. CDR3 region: CAWSGIKEKLFF. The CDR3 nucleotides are TGTGCCTGGAGTGGGATAAAGGAAAAACTGTTTTTT. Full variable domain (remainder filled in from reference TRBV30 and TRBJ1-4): SQTIHQWPATLVQPVGSPLSLECTVEGTSNPNLYWYRQAAGRGLQLLFYSVGIGQISSEVPQNLSASRPQDRQFILSSKKLLLSDSGFYLCAWSGIKEKLFFGSGTQLSVL.

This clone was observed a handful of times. CDR3 sequence reads: CACGQGAFGANVLTF. The CDR3 nucleotides are TGTGCTTGCGGACAGGGGGCATTTGGGGCCAACGTCCTGACTTTC. V usage is TRBV12-2 and J usage is TRBJ2-6; TRBD1, as called in the table, went unchecked against the DNA. TRBV12-2 is labeled a pseudogene. The CDR3 totals 15 residues.